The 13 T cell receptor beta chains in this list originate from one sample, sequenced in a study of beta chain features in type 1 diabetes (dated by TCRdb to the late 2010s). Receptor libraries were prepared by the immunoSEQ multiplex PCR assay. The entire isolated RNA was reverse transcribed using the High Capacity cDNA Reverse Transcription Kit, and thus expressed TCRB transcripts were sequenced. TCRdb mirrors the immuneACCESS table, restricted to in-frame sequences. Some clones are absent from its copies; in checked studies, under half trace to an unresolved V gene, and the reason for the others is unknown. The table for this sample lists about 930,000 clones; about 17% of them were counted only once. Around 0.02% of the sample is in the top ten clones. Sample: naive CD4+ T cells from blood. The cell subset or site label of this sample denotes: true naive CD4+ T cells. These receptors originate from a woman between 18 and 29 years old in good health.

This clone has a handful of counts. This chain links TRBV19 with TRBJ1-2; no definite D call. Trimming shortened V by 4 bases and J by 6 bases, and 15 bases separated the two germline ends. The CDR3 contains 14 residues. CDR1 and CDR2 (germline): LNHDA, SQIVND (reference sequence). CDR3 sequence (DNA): TGTGCCAGTAGTAAGTCCCTAACCCCCGATGGCTACACCTTC. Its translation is CASSKSLTPDGYTF.

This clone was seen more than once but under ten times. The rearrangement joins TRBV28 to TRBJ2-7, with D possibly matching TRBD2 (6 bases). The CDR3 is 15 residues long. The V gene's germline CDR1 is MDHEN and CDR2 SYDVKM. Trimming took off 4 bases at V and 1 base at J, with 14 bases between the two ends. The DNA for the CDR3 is TGTGCCAGCAGTTCCGGGACGGGACTTTCCTACGAGCAGTACTTC. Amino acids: CASSSGTGLSYEQYF.

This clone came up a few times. In DNA form, the CDR3 reads TGTGCCAGCAGCTGGGACACAGATACGCAGTATTTT. This gives the protein CASSWDTDTQYF. This chain links TRBV7-2 with TRBJ2-3; D remains unclear. The CDR3 runs 12 residues. CDR1 is SGHTA and CDR2 is FQGNSA in the germline V gene. With 4 bases removed from V and 2 bases from J, the gap between germline ends came to 4 bases.

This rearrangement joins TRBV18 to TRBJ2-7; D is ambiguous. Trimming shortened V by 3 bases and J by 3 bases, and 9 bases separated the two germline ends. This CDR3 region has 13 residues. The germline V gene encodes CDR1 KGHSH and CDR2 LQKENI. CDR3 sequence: CASSPTMSYEQYF. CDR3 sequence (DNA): TGTGCCAGCTCACCTACGATGAGCTACGAGCAGTACTTC. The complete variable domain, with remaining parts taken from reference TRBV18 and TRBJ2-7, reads NAGVMQNPRHLVRRRGQEARLRCSPMKGHSHVYWYRQLPEEGLKFMVYLQKENIIDESGMPKERFSAEFPKEGPSILRIQQVVRGDSAAYFCASSPTMSYEQYFGPGTRLTVT.

In DNA, the CDR3 is TGTGCCAGTAGTAGGCGGGAATACAATGAGCAGTTCTTC. Translated, it gives CASSRREYNEQFF. The genes are TRBV19 and TRBJ2-1; D is possibly TRBD2 (6 bases). The V gene's germline CDR1 is LNHDA and CDR2 SQIVND (reference sequence). V lost 4 bases, J lost 4 bases, and 8 bases lay in between. This CDR3 contains 13 residues. Combining the CDR3 with reference TRBV19 and TRBJ2-1 gives the whole variable domain DGGITQSPKYLFRKEGQNVTLSCEQNLNHDAMYWYRQDPGQGLRLIYYSQIVNDFQKGDIAEGYSVSREKKESFPLTVTSAQKNPTAFYLCASSRREYNEQFFGPGTRLTVL.

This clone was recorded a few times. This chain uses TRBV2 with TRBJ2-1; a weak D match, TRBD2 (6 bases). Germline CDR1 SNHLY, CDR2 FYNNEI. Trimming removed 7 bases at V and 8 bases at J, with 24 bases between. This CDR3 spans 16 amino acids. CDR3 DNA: TGTGCCAGCAAACCCCAATTATCGGGGGATCTCGATGAGCAGTTCTTC. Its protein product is CASKPQLSGDLDEQFF. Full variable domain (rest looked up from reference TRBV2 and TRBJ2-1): EPEVTQTPSHQVTQMGQEVILRCVPISNHLYFYWYRQILGQKVEFLVSFYNNEISEKSEIFDDQFSVERPDGSNFTLKIRSTKLEDSAMYFCASKPQLSGDLDEQFFGPGTRLTVL.

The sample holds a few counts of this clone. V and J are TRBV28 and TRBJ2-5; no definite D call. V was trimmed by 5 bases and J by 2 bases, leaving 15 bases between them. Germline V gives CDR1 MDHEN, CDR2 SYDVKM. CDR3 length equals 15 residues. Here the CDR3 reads CASSTPRRTQETQYF. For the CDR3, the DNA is TGTGCCAGCAGTACCCCTCGGCGTACTCAAGAGACCCAGTACTTC.

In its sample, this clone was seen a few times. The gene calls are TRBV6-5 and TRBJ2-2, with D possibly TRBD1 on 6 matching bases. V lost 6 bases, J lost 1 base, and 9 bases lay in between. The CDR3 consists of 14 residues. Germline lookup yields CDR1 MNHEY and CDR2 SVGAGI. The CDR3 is CASRPTGNTGELFF. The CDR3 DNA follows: TGTGCCAGCAGACCGACAGGGAACACCGGGGAGCTGTTTTTT.

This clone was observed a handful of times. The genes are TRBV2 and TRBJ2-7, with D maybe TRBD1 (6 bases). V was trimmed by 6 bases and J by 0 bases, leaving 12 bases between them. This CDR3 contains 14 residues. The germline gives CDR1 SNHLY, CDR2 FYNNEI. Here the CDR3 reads CASRRGLGSYEQYF. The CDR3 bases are TGTGCCAGCAGAAGGGGGTTGGGCTCCTACGAGCAGTACTTC.

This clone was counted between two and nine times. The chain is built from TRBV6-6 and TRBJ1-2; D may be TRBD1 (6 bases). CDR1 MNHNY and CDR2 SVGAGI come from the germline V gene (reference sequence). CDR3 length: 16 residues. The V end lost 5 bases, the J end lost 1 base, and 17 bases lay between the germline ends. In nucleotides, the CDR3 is TGTGCCAGCAGTGCCTATCCGACAGGAGTTAACTATGGCTACACCTTC. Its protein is CASSAYPTGVNYGYTF.

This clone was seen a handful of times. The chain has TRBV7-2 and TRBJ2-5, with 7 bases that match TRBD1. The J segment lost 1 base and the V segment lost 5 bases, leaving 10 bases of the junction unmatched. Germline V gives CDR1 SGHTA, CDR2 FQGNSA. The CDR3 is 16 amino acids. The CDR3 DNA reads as TGTGCCAGCAGCATGTTGCAGGGGGTGCGCCAAGAGACCCAGTACTTC. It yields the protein CASSMLQGVRQETQYF.

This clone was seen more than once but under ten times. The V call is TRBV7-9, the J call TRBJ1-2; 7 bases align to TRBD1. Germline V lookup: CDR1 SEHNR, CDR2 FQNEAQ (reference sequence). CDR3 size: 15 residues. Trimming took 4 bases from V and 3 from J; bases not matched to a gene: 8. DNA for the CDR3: TGTGCCAGCAGCTCCGCCGCAGGGGGGGACTATGGCTACACCTTC. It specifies CASSSAAGGDYGYTF.

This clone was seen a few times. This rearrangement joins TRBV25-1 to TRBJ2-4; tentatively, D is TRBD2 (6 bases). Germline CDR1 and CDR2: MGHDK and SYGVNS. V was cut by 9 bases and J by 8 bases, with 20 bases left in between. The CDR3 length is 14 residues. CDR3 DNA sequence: TGTGCCAGTAGGGGTTCCCTGGGGGGTGACATTCAGTACTTC. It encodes CASRGSLGGDIQYF. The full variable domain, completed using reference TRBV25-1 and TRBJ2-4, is EADIYQTPRYLVIGTGKKITLECSQTMGHDKMYWYQQDPGMELHLIHYSYGVNSTEKGDLSSESTVSRIRTEHFPLTLESARPSHTSQYLCASRGSLGGDIQYFGAGTRLSVL.